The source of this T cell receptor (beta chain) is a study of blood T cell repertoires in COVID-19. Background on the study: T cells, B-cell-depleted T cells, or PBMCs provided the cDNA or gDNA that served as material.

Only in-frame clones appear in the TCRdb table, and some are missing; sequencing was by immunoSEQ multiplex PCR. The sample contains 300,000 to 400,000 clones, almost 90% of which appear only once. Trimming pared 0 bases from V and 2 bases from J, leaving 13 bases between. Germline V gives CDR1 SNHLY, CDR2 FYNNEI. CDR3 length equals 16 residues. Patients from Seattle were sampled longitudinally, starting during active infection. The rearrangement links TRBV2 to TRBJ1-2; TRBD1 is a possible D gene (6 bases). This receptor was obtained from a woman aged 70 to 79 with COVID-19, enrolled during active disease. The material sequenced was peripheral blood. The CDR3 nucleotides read TGTGCCAGCAGTGAAGCGCTTCAGGGGCCGAACTATGGCTACACCTTC. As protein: CASSEALQGPNYGYTF.